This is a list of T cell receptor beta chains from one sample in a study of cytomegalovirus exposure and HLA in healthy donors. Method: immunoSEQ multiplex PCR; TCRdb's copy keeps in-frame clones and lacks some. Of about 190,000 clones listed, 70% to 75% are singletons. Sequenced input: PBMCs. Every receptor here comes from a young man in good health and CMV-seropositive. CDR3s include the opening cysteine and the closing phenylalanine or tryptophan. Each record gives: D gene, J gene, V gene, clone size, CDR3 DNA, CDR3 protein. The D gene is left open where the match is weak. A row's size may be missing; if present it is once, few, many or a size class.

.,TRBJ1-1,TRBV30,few,TGTGCCTGGCACAGATTGGGCACTGAAGCTTTCTTT,CAWHRLGTEAFF
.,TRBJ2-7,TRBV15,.,TGTGCCACCAGCAGAGGCTACGAACAGTGCTTC,CATSRGYEQCF
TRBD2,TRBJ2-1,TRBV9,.,TGTGCCAGCAGCATTAGCGGGGGAGCCTACAATGAGCAGTTCTTC,CASSISGGAYNEQFF
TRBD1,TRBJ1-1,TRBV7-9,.,TGTTCCAGCAGCTTAGAGGGGGCAGGGGCTTACACTGAAGCTTTCTTT,CSSSLEGAGAYTEAFF
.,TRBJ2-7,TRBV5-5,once,TGCGCCAGCAGCTTGCTTGCAGGGGGGTCCTACGAGCAGTACTTC,CASSLLAGGSYEQYF
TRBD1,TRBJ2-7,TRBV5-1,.,TGCGCCAGCAGCTTGCTCGGGCAGGGGGCCCACGAGCAGTACTTC,CASSLLGQGAHEQYF
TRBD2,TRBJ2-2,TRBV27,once,TGTGCCAGCAGTTCCCGGACTAGCGGGAGGTCTACGAACACCGGGGAGCTGTTTTTT,CASSSRTSGRSTNTGELFF
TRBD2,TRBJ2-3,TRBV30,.,TGTGCCTGGAGTGTAGGTCCAGCGGGGGGAACCACAGATACGCAGTATTTT,CAWSVGPAGGTTDTQYF
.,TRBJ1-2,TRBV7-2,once,TGTGCCAGCAGCTTAAATGCCCTATATGGCTACACCTTC,CASSLNALYGYTF
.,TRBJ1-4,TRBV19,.,TGTGCCAGTAGTATTGGGGAGGCGACTAATGAAAAACTGTTTTTT,CASSIGEATNEKLFF
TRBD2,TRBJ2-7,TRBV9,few,TGTGCCAGTGGCGGGAGGGAGTCCTACGAGCAGTACTTC,CASGGRESYEQYF
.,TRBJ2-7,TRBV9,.,TGTGCCAGCAGCGTAGGAAAAGGGAGCTCCTACGAGCAGTACTTC,CASSVGKGSSYEQYF
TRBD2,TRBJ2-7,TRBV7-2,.,TGTGCCAGCAGCTTCGCCCCAAGCGGGGGCTTCTCCTACGAGCAGTACTTC,CASSFAPSGGFSYEQYF
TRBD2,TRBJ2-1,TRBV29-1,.,TGCAGCGGGGGGGGGCGACTAGCGAAATACAATGAGCAGTTCTTC,CSGGGRLAKYNEQFF
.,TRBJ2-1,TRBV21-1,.,TGTGCCAGCGCTAGCGGGAGGGTCTATGAGCAGTTCTTC,CASASGRVYEQFF